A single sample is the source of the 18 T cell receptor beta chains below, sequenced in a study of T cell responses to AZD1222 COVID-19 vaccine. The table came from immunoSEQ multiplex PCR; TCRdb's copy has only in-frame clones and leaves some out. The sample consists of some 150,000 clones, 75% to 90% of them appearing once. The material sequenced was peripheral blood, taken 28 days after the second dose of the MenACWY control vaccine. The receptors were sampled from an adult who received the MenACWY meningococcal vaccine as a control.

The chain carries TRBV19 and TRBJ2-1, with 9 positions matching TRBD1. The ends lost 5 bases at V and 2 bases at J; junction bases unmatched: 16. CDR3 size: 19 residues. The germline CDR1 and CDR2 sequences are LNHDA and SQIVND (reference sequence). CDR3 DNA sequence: TGTGCCAGTAGTCCACCGGGACAGGGAGCATTAGGCACCTACAATGAGCAGTTCTTC. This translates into CASSPPGQGALGTYNEQFF. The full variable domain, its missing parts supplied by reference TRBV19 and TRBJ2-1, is DGGITQSPKYLFRKEGQNVTLSCEQNLNHDAMYWYRQDPGQGLRLIYYSQIVNDFQKGDIAEGYSVSREKKESFPLTVTSAQKNPTAFYLCASSPPGQGALGTYNEQFFGPGTRLTVL.

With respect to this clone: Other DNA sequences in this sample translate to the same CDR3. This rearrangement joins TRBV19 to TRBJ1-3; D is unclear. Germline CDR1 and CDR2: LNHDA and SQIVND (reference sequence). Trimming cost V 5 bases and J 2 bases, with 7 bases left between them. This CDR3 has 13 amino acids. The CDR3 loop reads CASSRGAGNTIYF. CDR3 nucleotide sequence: TGTGCCAGTAGTCGCGGGGCTGGAAACACCATATATTTT.

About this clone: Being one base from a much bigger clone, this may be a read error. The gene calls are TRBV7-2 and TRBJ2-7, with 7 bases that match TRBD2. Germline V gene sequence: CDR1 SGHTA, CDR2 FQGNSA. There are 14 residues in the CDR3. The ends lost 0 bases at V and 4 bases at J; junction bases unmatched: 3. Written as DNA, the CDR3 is TGTGCCAGCAGCTTAGCGGGAGGGCCATACGAGCAGTACTTC. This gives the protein CASSLAGGPYEQYF.

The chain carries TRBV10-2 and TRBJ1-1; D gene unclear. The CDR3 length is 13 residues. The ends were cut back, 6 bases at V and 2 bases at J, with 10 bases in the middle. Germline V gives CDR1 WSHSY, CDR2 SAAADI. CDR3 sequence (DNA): TGCGCCAGCAGCTTGGATCCTAACACTGAAGCTTTCTTT. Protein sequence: CASSLDPNTEAFF.

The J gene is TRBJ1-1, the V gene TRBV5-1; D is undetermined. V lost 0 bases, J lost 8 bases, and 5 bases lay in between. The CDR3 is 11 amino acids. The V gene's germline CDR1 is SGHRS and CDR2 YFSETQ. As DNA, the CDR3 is TGCGCCAGCAGCTTGGGTCCCGAAGCTTTCTTT. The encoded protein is CASSLGPEAFF.

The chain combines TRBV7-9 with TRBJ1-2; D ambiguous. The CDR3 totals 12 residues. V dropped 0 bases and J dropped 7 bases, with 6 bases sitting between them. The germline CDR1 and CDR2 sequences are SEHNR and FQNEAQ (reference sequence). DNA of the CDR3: TGTGCCAGCAGCTTAGCAAAGGTTGGCTACACCTTC. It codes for CASSLAKVGYTF.

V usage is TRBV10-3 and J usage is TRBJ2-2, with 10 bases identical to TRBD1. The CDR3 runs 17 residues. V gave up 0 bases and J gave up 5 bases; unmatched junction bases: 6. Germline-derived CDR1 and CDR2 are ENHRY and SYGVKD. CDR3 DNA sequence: TGTGCCATCAGTGAGTCGAGACAGGGGGCAGGGACCGGGGAGCTGTTTTTT. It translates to CAISESRQGAGTGELFF.

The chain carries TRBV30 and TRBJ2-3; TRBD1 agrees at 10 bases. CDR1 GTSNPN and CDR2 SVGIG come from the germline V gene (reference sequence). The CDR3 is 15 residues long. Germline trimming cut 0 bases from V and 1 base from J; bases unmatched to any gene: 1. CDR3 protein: CAWSVGTGGTDTQYF. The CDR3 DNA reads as TGTGCCTGGAGTGTCGGGACAGGGGGCACAGATACGCAGTATTTT.

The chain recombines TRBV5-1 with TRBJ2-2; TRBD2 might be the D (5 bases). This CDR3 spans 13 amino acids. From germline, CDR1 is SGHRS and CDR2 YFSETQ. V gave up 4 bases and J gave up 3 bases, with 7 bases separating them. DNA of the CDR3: TGCGCCAGCAGCCCGAGGGACACCGGGGAGCTGTTTTTT. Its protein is CASSPRDTGELFF.

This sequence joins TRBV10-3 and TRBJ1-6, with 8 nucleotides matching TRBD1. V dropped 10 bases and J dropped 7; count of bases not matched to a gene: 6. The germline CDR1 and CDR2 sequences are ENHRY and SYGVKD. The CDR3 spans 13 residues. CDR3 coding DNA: TGTGCCAACGGACAGGGTGGGAATTCACCCCTCCACTTT. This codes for CANGQGGNSPLHF.

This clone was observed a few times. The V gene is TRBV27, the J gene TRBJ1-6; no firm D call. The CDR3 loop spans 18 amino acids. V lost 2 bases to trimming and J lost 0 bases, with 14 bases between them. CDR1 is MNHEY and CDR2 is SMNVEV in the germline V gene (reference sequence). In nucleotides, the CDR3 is TGTGCCAGCAGTTTACAGGCAGGCCGGAGCTCCTATAATTCACCCCTCCACTTT. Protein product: CASSLQAGRSSYNSPLHF.

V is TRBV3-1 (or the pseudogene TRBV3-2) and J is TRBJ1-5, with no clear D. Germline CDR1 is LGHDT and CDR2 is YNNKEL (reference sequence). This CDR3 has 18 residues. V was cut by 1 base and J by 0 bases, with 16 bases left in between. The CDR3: CASSQGRVGGNSNQPQHF. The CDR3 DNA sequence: TGTGCCAGCAGCCAAGGACGTGTGGGAGGGAATAGCAATCAGCCCCAGCATTTT.

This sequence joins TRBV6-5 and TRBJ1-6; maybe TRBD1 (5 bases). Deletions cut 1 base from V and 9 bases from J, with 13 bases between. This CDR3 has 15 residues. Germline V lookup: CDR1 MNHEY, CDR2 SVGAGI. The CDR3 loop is CASSYWAGKSSPLHF. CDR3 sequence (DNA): TGTGCCAGCAGTTACTGGGCAGGGAAAAGTTCACCCCTCCACTTT.

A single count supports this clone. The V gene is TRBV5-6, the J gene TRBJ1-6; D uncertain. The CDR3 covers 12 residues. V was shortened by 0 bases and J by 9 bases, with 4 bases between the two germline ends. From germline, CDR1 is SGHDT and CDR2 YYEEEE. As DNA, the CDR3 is TGTGCCAGCAGCTTGGTTGCTTCACCCCTCCACTTT. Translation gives CASSLVASPLHF.

CDR3 nucleotides: TGTGCCAGCGGACAGGGAAATGGAGAGACCCAGTACTTC. Translation gives CASGQGNGETQYF. The gene calls are TRBV6-5 and TRBJ2-5; TRBD1 matches at 8 bases. V trimming: 8 bases; J trimming: 4 bases; junction bases outside the gene matches: 6. Germline CDR1 is MNHEY and CDR2 is SVGAGI. This CDR3 has 13 residues.

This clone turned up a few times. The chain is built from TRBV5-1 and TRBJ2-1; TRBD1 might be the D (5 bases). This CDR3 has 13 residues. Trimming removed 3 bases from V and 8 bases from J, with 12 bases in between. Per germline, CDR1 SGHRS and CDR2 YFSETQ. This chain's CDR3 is CASSSGYLDEQFF. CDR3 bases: TGCGCCAGCAGCTCAGGGTATCTAGATGAGCAGTTCTTC.

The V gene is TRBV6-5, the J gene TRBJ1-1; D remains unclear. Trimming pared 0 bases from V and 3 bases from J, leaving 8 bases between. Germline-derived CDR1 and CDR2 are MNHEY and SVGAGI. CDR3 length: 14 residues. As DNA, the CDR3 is TGTGCCAGCAGTTACTCAGGGTTTGACACTGAAGCTTTCTTT. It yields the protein CASSYSGFDTEAFF.

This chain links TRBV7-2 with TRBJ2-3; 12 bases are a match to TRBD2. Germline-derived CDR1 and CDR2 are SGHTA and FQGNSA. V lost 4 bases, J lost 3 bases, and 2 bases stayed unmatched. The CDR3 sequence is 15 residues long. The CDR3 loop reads CASSSGTSGTDTQYF. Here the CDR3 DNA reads TGTGCCAGCAGCTCCGGGACTAGCGGGACAGATACGCAGTATTTT.